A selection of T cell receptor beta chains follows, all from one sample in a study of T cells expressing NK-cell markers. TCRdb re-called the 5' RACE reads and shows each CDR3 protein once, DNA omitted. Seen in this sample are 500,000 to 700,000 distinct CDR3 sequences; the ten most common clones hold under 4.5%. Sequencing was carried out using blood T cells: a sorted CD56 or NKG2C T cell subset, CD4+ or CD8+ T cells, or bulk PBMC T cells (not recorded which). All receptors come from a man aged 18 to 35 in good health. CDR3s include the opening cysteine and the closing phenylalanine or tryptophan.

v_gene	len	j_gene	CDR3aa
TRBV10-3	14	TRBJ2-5	CAISEGSGKETQYF
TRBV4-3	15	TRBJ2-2	CASSHAAPPTGELFF
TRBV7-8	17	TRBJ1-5	CASSRGQGAPSNQPQHF
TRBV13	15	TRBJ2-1	CASSLEGTRYNEQFF
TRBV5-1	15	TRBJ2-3	CASSLSSGKTDTQYF
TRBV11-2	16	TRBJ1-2	CASSKPGGRTNYGYTF
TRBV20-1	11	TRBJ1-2	CSALYSTGYTF
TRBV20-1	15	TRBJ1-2	CSARDQEGQGRGYTF
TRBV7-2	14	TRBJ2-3	CASSLAGVGDTQYF
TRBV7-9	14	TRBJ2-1	CATARVAGPNEQFF
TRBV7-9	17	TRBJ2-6	CASSSTWGRSGANVLTF
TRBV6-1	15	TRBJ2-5	CATKSQYELQETQYF
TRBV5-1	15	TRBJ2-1	CASHITGLVDNEQFF
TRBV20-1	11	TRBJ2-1	CSARDPTEQFF
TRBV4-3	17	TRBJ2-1	CASSQDPPGTSGRQQFF
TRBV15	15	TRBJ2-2	CATSVGLANTGELFF
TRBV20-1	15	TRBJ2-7	CSAPRLPGQGLEQYF
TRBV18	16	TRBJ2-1	CASSPYPAGDVDEQFF
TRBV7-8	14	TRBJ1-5	CASSTGTGNQPQHF
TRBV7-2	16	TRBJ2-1	CASSPEGVRLNNEQFF
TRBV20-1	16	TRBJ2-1	CSARDRTGGAYNEQFF
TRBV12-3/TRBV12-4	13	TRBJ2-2	CASSNSRSGELFF
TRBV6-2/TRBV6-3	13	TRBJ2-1	CATSPPRGNEQFF
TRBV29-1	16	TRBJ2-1	CSVEAGARSSYNEQFF
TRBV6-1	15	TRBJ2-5	CASSGGTGMSKTQYF
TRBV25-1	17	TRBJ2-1	CASSETSGRPSYNEQFF
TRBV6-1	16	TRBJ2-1	CASSAPKPDLYNEQFF
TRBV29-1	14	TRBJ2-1	CSVGHRSFYNEQFF
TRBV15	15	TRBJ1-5	CATSRDQGGLQPQHF
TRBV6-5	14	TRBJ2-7	CASSTDRGSHEQYF
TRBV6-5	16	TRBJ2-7	CASSYSRDRGTYEQYF
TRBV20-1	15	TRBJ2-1	CSARDRGSSSNEQFF
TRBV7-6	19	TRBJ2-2	CASSAPGTGEKRDTGELFF
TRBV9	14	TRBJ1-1	CASSPVLKPVEAFF
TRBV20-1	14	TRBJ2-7	CSATPTSAPRRQYF
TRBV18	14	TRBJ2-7	CASSPVGRAYEQYF